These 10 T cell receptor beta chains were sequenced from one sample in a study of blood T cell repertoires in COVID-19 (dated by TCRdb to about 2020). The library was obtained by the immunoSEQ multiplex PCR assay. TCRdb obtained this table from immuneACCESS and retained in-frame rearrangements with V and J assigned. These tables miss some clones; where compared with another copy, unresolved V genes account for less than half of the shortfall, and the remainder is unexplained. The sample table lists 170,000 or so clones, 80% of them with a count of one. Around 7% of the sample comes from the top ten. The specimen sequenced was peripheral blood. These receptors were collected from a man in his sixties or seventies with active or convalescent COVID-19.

CDR3 amino acids: CASSRGGRSTEAFF. The CDR3, as DNA: TGTGCCAGCAGCCGGGGGGGTAGGAGCACTGAAGCTTTCTTT. This sequence joins TRBV11-2 and TRBJ1-1; possibly TRBD1 for D (5 bases). Germline CDR1 reads SGHAT; CDR2 reads FQNNGV. This CDR3 contains 14 residues. V was clipped by 5 bases and J by 4 bases, with 14 bases between them.

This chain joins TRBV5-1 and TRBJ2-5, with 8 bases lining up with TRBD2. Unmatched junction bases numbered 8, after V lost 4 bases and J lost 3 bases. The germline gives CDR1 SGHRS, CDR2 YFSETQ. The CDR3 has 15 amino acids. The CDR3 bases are TGCGCCAGCAGCCAAGCACCGGGACTAGAAGAGACCCAGTACTTC. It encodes CASSQAPGLEETQYF.

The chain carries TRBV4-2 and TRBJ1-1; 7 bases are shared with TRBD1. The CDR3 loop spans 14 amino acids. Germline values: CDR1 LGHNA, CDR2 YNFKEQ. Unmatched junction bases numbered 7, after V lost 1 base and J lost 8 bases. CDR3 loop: CASSQATGQTEAFF. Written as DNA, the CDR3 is TGTGCCAGCAGCCAAGCAACGGGACAGACGGAAGCTTTCTTT.

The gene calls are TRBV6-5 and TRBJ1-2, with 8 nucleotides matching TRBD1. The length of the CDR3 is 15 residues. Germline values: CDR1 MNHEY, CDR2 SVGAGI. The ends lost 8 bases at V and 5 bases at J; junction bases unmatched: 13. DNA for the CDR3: TGTGCCAGCGGGTCGACAGGGGCTACAAGTTATGGCTACACCTTC. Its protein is CASGSTGATSYGYTF.

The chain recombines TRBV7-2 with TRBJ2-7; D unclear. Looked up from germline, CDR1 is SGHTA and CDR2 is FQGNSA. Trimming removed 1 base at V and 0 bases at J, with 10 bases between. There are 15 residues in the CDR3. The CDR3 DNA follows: TGTGCCAGCAGCTTAGGGTCTGATAGCTCCTACGAGCAGTACTTC. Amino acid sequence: CASSLGSDSSYEQYF.

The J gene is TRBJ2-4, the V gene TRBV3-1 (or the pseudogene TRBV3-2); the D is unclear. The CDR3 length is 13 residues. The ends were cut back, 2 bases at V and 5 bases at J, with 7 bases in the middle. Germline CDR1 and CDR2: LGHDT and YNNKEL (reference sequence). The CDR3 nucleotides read TGTGCCAGCAGCCAAAGCGACGAAAACATTCAGTACTTC. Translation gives CASSQSDENIQYF.

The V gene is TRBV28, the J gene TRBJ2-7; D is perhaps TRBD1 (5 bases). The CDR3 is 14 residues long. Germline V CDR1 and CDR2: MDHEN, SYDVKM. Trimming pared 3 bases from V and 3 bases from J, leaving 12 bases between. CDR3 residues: CASSLVQAFYEQYF. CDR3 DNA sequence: TGTGCCAGCAGTTTGGTACAGGCTTTCTACGAGCAGTACTTC.

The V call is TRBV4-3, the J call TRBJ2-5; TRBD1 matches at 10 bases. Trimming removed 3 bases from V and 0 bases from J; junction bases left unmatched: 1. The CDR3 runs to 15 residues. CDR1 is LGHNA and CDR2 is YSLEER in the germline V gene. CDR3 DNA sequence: TGCGCCAGCAGCCAGGGACAGGGGTACCAAGAGACCCAGTACTTC. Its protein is CASSQGQGYQETQYF.

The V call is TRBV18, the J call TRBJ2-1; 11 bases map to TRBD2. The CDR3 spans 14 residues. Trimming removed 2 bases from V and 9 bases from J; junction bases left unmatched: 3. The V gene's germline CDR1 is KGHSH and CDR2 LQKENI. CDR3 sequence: CASSPELAGAEQFF. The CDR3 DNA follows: TGTGCCAGCTCACCAGAACTAGCGGGAGCTGAGCAGTTCTTC.

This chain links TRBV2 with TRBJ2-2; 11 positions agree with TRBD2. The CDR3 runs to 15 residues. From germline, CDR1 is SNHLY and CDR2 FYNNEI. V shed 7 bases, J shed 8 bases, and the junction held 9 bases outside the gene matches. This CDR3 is CASTLSGRASGELFF. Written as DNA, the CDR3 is TGTGCCAGCACGCTTAGCGGGAGGGCGTCTGGGGAGCTGTTTTTT.